The T cell receptor (beta chain) described here comes from a study of blood T cell repertoires in COVID-19. Germline lookup yields CDR1 SNHLY and CDR2 FYNNEI. The CDR3 extends over 14 amino acids. The J segment lost 6 bases and the V segment lost 4 bases, leaving 5 bases of the junction unmatched. TCRdb's copy holds only in-frame clones and misses some; the assay was immunoSEQ multiplex PCR. Of 65,000 to 85,000 clones in the sample, 75% to 90% are singletons; the top ten hold roughly 2.8%. The V gene is TRBV2, the J gene TRBJ2-2; TRBD1 matches 7 bases. What was sequenced was peripheral blood. The TCR originated in a man aged 45-65 years with acute or convalescent COVID-19. The CDR3 is CASSVGQVPGELFF. The CDR3, as DNA: TGTGCCAGCAGTGTAGGACAGGTTCCCGGGGAGCTGTTTTTT.